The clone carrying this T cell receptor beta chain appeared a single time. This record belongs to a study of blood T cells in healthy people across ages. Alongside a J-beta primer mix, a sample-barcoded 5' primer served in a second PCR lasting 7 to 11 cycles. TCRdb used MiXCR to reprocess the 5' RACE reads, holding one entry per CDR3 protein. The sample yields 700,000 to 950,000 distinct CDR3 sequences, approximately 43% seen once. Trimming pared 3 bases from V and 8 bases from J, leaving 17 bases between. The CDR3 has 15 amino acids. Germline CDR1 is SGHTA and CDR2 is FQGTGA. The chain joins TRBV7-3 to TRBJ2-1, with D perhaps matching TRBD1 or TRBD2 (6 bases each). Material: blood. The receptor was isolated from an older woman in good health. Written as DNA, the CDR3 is TGTGCCAGCAGCTTTCTTGGGGGGCCGTCCTATGAGCAGTTCTTC. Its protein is CASSFLGGPSYEQFF. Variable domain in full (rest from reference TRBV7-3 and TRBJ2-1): GAGVSQTPSNKVTEKGKYVELRCDPISGHTALYWYRQSLGQGPEFLIYFQGTGAADDSGLPNDRFFAVRPEGSVSTLKIQRTERGDSAVYLCASSFLGGPSYEQFFGPGTRLTVL.